This paragraph reports one T cell receptor (beta chain). The antigen is unknown. TCRdb keeps only in-frame clones here, not all; method: immunoSEQ multiplex PCR. The profile shows under 1,100,000 clones, under 80% of them singletons. This entry comes from a study of shared clonotypes between healthy human individuals. General study points: Generally, naive subsets (rather than memory subsets) showed larger estimated richness.

The CDR3 loop spans 12 amino acids. Trimming cost V 4 bases and J 8 bases, with 12 bases left between them. The germline V gene encodes CDR1 SEHNR and CDR2 FQNEAQ (reference sequence). The receptor was isolated from a man between 18 and 29 years old in good health. The sequencing input was memory CD4+ T cells sorted from blood. Subset in this sample: CD45RA-negative fraction. The genes are TRBV7-9 and TRBJ2-7; a possible D gene is TRBD2 (6 bases). The CDR3 is CASSSGVEQQYF. CDR3 in DNA: TGTGCCAGCAGCTCGGGAGTGGAGCAGCAGTACTTC.